This T cell receptor beta chain emerged from a study of response to subunit inactivated influenza vaccine. V lost 3 bases and J lost 5; bases outside the gene matches: 7. This CDR3 comprises 15 residues. From germline, CDR1 is SGHTA and CDR2 FQGTGA. TCRdb analysed the RT-PCR reads with MiXCR anew, one entry per CDR3 protein. The sample consists of 400,000 to 650,000 distinct CDR3 sequences, approximately 7.8% of them appearing once. This clonotype appeared a few times. Its specificity is not known. Study-wide points: The authors proposed limited new T cell recruitment per seasonal influenza vaccination.

This clonotype originated in a man between 45 and 75 years old who received an inactivated influenza vaccine. Sequencing used PBMCs from blood, obtained around 25 months after vaccination. V gene TRBV7-3 combines with J gene TRBJ2-5; TRBD2 aligns across 9 bases. CDR3 sequence (DNA): TGTGCCAGCAGCTTTAGCGGGAGAAGTGAGGAGACCCAGTACTTC. This encodes CASSFSGRSEETQYF.